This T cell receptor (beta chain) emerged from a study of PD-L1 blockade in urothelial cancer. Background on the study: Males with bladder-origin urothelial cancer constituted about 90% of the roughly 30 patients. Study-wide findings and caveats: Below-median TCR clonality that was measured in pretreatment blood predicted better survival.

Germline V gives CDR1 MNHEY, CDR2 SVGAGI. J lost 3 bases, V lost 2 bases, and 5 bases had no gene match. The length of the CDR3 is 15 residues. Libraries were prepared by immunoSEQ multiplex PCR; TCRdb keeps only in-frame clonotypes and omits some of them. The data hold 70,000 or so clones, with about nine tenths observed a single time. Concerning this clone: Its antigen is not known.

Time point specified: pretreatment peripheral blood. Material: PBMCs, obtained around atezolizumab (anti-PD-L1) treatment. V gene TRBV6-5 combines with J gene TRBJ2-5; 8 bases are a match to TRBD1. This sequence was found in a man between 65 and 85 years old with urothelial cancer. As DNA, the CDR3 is TGTGCCAGCAGTTACGGGACAGGAGGAAAAGAGACCCAGTACTTC. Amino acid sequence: CASSYGTGGKETQYF.